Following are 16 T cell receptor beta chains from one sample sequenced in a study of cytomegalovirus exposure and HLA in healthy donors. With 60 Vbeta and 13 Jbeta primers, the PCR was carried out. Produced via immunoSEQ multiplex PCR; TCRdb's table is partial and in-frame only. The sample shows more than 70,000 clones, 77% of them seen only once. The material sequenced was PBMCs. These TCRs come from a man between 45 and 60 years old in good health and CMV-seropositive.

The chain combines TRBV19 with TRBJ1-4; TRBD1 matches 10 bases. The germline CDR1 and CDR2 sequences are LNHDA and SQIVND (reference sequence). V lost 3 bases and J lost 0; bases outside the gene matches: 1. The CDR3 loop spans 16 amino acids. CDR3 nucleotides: TGTGCCAGTAGTATCGGGACAGGGGCAACTAATGAAAAACTGTTTTTT. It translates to CASSIGTGATNEKLFF. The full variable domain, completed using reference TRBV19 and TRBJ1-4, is DGGITQSPKYLFRKEGQNVTLSCEQNLNHDAMYWYRQDPGQGLRLIYYSQIVNDFQKGDIAEGYSVSREKKESFPLTVTSAQKNPTAFYLCASSIGTGATNEKLFFGSGTQLSVL.

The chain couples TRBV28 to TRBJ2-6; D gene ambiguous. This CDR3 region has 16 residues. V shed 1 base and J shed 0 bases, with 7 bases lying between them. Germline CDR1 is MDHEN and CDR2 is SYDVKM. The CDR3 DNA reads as TGTGCCAGCAGTTTATATCCAGGCTCTGGGGCCAACGTCCTGACTTTC. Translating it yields CASSLYPGSGANVLTF.

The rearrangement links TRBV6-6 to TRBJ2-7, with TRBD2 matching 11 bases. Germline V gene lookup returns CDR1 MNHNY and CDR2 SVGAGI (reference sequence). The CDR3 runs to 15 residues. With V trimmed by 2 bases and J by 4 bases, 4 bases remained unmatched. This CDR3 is CASSYVAGGPYEQYF. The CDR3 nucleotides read TGTGCCAGCAGTTACGTAGCGGGAGGGCCGTACGAGCAGTACTTC.

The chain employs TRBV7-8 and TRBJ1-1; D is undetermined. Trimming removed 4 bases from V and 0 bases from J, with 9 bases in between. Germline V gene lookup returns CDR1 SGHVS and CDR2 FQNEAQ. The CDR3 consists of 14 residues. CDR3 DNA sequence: TGTGCCAGCAGCTACAGAGACATGAACACTGAAGCTTTCTTT. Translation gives CASSYRDMNTEAFF.

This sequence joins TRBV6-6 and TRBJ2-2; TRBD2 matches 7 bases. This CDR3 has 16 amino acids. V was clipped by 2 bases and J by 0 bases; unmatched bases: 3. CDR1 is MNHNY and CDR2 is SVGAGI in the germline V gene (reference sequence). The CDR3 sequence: CASSYGTTTNTGELFF. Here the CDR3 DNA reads TGTGCCAGCAGTTACGGGACTACCACGAACACCGGGGAGCTGTTTTTT.

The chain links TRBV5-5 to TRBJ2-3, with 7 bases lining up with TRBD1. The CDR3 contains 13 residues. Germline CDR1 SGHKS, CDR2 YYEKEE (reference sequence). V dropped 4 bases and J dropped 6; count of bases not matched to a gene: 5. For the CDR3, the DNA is TGTGCCAGCAGCCGACAGGGTGGGGATACGCAGTATTTT. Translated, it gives CASSRQGGDTQYF.

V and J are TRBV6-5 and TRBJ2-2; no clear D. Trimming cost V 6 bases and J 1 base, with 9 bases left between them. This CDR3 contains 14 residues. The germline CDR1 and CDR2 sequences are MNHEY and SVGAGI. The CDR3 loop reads CASRTPGNTGELFF. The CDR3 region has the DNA TGTGCCAGCAGGACTCCGGGGAACACCGGGGAGCTGTTTTTT.

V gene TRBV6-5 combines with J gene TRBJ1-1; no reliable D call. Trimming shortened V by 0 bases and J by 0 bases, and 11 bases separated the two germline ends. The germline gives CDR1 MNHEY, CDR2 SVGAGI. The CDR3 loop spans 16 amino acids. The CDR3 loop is CASSYSNVDMNTEAFF. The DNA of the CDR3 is TGTGCCAGCAGTTACTCGAATGTAGATATGAACACTGAAGCTTTCTTT.

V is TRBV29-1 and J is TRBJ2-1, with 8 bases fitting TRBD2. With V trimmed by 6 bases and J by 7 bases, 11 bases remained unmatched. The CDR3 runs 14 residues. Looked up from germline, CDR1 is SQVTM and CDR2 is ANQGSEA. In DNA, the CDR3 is TGCAGCGTCGGCCCGGGACTAGTTTCAAATGAGCAGTTCTTC. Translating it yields CSVGPGLVSNEQFF.

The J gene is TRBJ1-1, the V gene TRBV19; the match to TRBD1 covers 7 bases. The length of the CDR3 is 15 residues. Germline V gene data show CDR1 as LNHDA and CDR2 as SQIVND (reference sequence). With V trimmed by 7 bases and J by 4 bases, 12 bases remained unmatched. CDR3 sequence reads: CASIRGTAGATEAFF. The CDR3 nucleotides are TGTGCCAGTATCCGTGGGACAGCCGGGGCCACTGAAGCTTTCTTT.

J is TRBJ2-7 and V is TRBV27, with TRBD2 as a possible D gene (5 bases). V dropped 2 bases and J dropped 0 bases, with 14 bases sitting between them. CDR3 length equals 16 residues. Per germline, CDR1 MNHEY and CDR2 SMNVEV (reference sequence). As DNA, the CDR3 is TGTGCCAGCAGTTTAGCGGGTGGGTTTGGCTCCTACGAGCAGTACTTC. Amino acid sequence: CASSLAGGFGSYEQYF.

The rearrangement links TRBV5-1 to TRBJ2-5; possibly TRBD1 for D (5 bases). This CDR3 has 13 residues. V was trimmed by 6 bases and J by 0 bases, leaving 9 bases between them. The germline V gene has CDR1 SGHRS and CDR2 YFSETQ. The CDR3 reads CASTPDNQETQYF. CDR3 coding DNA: TGCGCCAGCACCCCGGACAACCAAGAGACCCAGTACTTC.

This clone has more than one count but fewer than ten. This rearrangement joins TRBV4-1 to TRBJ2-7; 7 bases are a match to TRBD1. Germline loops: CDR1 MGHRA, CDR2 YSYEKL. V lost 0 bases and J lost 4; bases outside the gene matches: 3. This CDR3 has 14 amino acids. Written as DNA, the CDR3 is TGCGCCAGCAGCCAAGATGGGACAGAGTACGAGCAGTACTTC. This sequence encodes CASSQDGTEYEQYF.

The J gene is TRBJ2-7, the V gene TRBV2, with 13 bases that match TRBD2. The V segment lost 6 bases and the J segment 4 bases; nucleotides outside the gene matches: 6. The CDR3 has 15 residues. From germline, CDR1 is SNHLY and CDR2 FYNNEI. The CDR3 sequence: CASRVTSGRAYEQYF. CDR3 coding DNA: TGTGCCAGCAGGGTTACTAGCGGGAGGGCATACGAGCAGTACTTC.

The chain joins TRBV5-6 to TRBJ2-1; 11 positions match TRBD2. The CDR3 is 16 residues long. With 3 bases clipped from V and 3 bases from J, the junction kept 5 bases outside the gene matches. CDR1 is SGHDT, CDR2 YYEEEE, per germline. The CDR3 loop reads CASSSGLAGLYNEQFF. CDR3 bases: TGTGCCAGCAGCTCTGGACTAGCGGGCCTCTACAATGAGCAGTTCTTC. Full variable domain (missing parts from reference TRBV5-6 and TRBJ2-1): DAGVTQSPTHLIKTRGQQVTLRCSPKSGHDTVSWYQQALGQGPQFIFQYYEEEERQRGNFPDRFSGHQFPNYSSELNVNALLLGDSALYLCASSSGLAGLYNEQFFGPGTRLTVL.

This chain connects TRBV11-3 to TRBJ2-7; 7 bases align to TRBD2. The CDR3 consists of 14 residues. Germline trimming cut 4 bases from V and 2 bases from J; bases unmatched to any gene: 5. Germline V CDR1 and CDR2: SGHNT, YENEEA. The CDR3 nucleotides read TGTGCCAGCAGCTCCGGGACTACCACCTACGAGCAGTACTTC. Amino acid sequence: CASSSGTTTYEQYF.